This TCR beta chain was obtained from a study of patients and donors after allogeneic stem cell transplantation. Germline V gene lookup returns CDR1 LNHDA and CDR2 SQIVND (reference sequence). The CDR3 runs 16 residues. Between the trimmed V and J ends, which lost 8 bases and 8 bases, there was a span of 22 bases. TCRdb used MiXCR to reprocess the RT-PCR reads, holding one entry per CDR3 protein. The repertoire holds about 110,000 distinct CDR3 sequences, with about a third as singletons. The chain combines TRBV19 with TRBJ1-6; a possible D gene is TRBD1 (6 bases). Sequences were obtained from blood, either unsorted or a sorted T cell fraction (not recorded which). This sequence originates from a human donor who was either an allogeneic HSCT recipient or a stem cell or donor lymphocyte infusion donor (not recorded which). It is not recorded whose cells these are; they may come from a transplant donor. The CDR3 nucleotides are TGTGCCAGTGCCCCCAGTCGGGCAGAGGGGGATTCACCCCTCCACTTT. Translation gives CASAPSRAEGDSPLHF.